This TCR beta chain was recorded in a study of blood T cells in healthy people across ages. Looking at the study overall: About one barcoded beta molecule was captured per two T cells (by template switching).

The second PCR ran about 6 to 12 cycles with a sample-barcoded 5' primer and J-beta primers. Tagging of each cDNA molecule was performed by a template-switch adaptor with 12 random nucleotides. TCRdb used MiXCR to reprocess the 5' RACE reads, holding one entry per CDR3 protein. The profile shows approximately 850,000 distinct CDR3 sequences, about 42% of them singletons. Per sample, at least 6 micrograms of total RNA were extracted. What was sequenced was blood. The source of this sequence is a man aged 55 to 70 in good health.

For the CDR3, the DNA is TGCAGTGCTAGTGTAATGGGGGGCAATCAGCCCCAGCATTTT. The encoded protein is CSASVMGGNQPQHF. The rearrangement uses TRBV20-1 and TRBJ1-5; TRBD1 might be the D (5 bases). CDR1 is DFQATT and CDR2 is SNEGSKA in the germline V gene (reference sequence). Deletions cut 3 bases from V and 2 bases from J, with 11 bases between. The CDR3 has 14 residues.